This T cell receptor beta chain was found in a study of cytomegalovirus exposure and HLA in healthy donors (dated by TCRdb to the late 2010s). General notes on the study: According to an earlier analysis of 587 of the donors, some 180 million T cells yielded 117 million unique TCR beta sequences and about 280 Gb of sequence data. Donor age, sex, ethnicity and CMV serostatus were compiled alongside the repertoire data. The T cell repertoires of 666 subjects were profiled by immunosequencing and related to cytomegalovirus serostatus. Along with the approximately 600-subject first cohort, a separate validation cohort of over 90 different subjects was used. In the later analysis, no new phenotypic data were used to find candidate immune exposures; instead, reliance was placed on TCR beta sequences and their occurrence across donors. To study patterns of TCR occurrence, a later analysis re-analyzed previously published TCR beta repertoires from several hundred donors and added high-resolution HLA genotyping. Both class I and class II loci were covered by HLA typing, at four-digit resolution. In an earlier analysis of a few hundred of the donors, high-throughput TCR beta sequencing was used to judge whether each TCR beta V gene segment behaved as functional or pseudogenic. The study aimed to test whether signatures of past pathogen exposure could be identified by cataloging public T cell receptors. Several DR-DQ haplotypes were handled as single units for association and clustering because linkage in the cohort was strong. Of the roughly 390 genotyped donors, roughly 80% were placed in the genetic ancestry cluster associated with self-reported Caucasian donors. The number of typed donors differed by locus: about 620-640 for A, B, C, DRB1 and DQB1; some 500 for DQA1; 606 for DPA1; and some 470 for DPB1. On average, around 230,000 unique TCR beta nucleotide sequences were sequenced per donor among 300 to 500 genotyped donors of the cohort, with about 17% of those sequences being non-productive. To predict cytomegalovirus infection status, the study combined high-throughput TCR immunosequencing, statistical association of individual TCRs with disease status, and machine learning. Roughly 300 gigabases of sequencing data and about 92 million unique TCR sequences made up an early release that covered several hundred HLA-typed donors. Every repertoire in the discovery cohort had been generated on one and the same sequencing platform. A later genetic analysis used genome-wide SNP genotypes for about three fifths of the 666 donors, treating that subset as a discovery cohort.

Overall study results and their limits: A total of 150 to 200 TCR beta chains were listed by the study as associated with cytomegalovirus. A later analysis found that TCR association rates varied across HLA loci, with DRB1 alleles showing the most associated TCRs and HLA-C alleles the fewest. A cluster of highly shared sequence variants was judged likely to be a technical artifact of the sequencing pipeline. Most TCR sequences were observed very rarely across donors, whereas some public TCRs were present in many individuals. Compared with equally common non-associated chains, HLA-associated TCR beta chains in a later analysis were more clonally expanded and had lower generation probabilities. V-gene and J-gene trimming of TCR beta chains was associated with a missense DCLRE1C variant in a later genetic analysis, and the association was replicated in an independent cohort. The authors suggested that the approach could potentially be extended to other disease states and immunological phenotypes. Compared with the roughly 600-donor mean, donors in an Asian-associated ancestry cluster had fewer N-insertions in productive TCRs, according to a later genetic analysis. Because HLA typing was missing for some donors at each locus, association tests included only the typed subset. Cytomegalovirus status was reported to be diagnosed by the classifier with high specificity and sensitivity in both the original and validation cohorts. Specific HLA alleles were associated with 15,000 to 20,000 TCR beta sequences at a false discovery rate of 0.05 in a later analysis. Immune exposure information for the cohort was limited to CMV serostatus. Presence/absence analyses assumed roughly uniform sequencing depth across donors, an assumption that may not hold. Three of the identified cytomegalovirus-associated TCR beta chains were confirmed in vitro to be specific for cytomegalovirus antigens. According to a later analysis, parvovirus B19, influenza, CMV and Epstein-Barr virus appeared linked to several top co-occurrence clusters. Correlated functional status among segregating V segments might reflect linkage disequilibrium, but an unknown experimental factor could not be ruled out. In this cohort, only TCR beta chains were sequenced, and detectable features were limited by the absence of alpha or paired-chain data. Most CMV-associated TCR beta chains appeared to be HLA-restricted in a later analysis, and the HLA associations seemed to be driven largely by CMV exposure. A further reported finding was that TCR beta sequences accurately predicted the HLA-A and HLA-B alleles for most subjects in the first cohort. About 17 rarely observed V segments, including chromosome 9 orphons, were excluded from the earlier analysis of just under 600 of the donors because counts were too low. In an earlier analysis of several hundred of the donors, most TCR beta V segments were observed in productive rearrangements about 87% or about 30% of the time, broadly matching IMGT annotations. Strong co-occurrence of HLA alleles, especially DR and DQ, made assigning TCR associations to individual alleles difficult.

In total, 666 healthy bone marrow donors made up the cohort. All cohort members were sampled while nominally healthy, although unrecorded immune exposures were likely present. The donor was CMV seronegative and belonged to the group of 380 or so seronegative cohort members. A peripheral blood sample was collected from each donor, and TCR beta sequencing was performed on peripheral blood mononuclear cells. Genomic DNA extraction from the blood cell samples was performed with the Qiagen DNeasy Blood Extraction Kit. The method was the immunoSEQ multiplex PCR assay. The multiplex PCR relied on a mix of 60 forward primers for TCR Vbeta segments and 13 reverse primers for TCR Jbeta segments. Amplification of the CDR3 region of rearranged TCR beta genes was performed with a multiplex PCR assay on genomic DNA. The Illumina HiSeq System was used to sequence the amplified TCR beta libraries as 87-base-pair reads. Per the source publication's procedure: A later analysis tallied about 77 million unique TCR beta chains across the roughly 610 repertoires, and some 10 million of those chains were shared by two or more donors. Raw reads were error-corrected and collapsed into unique sequences by a nearest-neighbor algorithm in which closely related sequences were merged to remove PCR and sequencing errors. V, D and J gene segments were assigned by aligning CDR3 sequences to IMGT reference sequences. For a sequence to be retained, at least a six-nucleotide match to both a V gene segment and a J gene segment was required. A rearrangement was called productive if the CDR3 had no stop codons and remained in frame with V and J, and every other rearrangement was called non-productive. Following IMGT convention, CDR3 was defined as the stretch from the second conserved V-encoded cysteine to the conserved J-encoded phenylalanine. The earlier analysis of about 590 of the donors excluded sequences that lacked an unambiguous match to a single V gene segment. In an earlier analysis of roughly 500 of the donors, V segments were called functional above 56.7% productive rearrangements and were called segregating when the between-donor standard deviation exceeded 5%. A statistical classification framework was built for diagnosing cytomegalovirus status from the catalog of TCR beta chain sequences. V and J gene assignment, in a later analysis, came from comparing TCR nucleotide sequences with IMGT/GENE-DB human TR gene sequences. Using the TCRdist pipeline, a later analysis assigned CDR3 sequences along with most-parsimonious VDJ recombination scenarios. In a later analysis, every TCR beta chain was defined by the combination of its CDR3 amino acid sequence and its V-gene family, and reads without a unique V-gene family were dropped. As a way to deal with suspected cross-contamination and a sequencing artifact, a later analysis dropped more than 500 nucleotide sequences that were highly shared and had low generation probability. For each public chain, a later analysis derived a clonal expansion index from normalized ranks of inferred template counts within each repertoire. Generation probabilities in a later analysis came from a VDJ recombination model fitted to out-of-frame rearrangements, and those results were checked against IGoR. Hypergeometric tests were used in a later analysis to score TCR-TCR, TCR-HLA and TCR-CMV co-occurrence, with a repertoire-size bias correction applied to the TCR pairs. A later analysis estimated false discovery rates by permuting HLA or CMV assignments 20 times. In a later analysis, co-occurring TCRs were grouped using DBSCAN, and TCRdist sequence similarity was added for clustering within HLA-allele-positive subsets. Repertoires with fewer than 30,000 or more than 120,000 public chains were left out of co-occurrence clustering, as were about 5 repertoires with anomalous nucleotide sharing. TCRdb obtained this table from immuneACCESS and retained in-frame rearrangements with V and J assigned. These tables miss some clones; where compared with another copy, unresolved V genes account for less than half of the shortfall, and the remainder is unexplained. V, J and clone size are those of that table, while D and trimming were read from the DNA. In all, the sample holds approximately 180,000 clones, and about 80% of those were seen once. About 1% of the sample is held by the ten biggest clonotypes.

Concerning this clone itself: Its recognized antigen is unknown. Base-call qualities are not available, and no considerably larger clone is one nucleotide away.

Sequenced input: PBMCs. This sequence originates from a middle-aged woman in good health and CMV-seronegative.

CDR3 protein: CASSLGTTLLNEQFF. The DNA reads TGTGCCAGCAGCTTAGGGACAACCCTTCTCAATGAGCAGTTCTTC. The chain joins TRBV11-3 to TRBJ2-1; the D gene is possibly TRBD1, with 5 bases matching. The CDR3 runs 15 amino acids, cysteine and phenylalanine included. Here the CDR3 DNA is all that survives: 45 bases in frame from base 1. The V and J ends are trimmed by 1 base and 6 bases, leaving 13 bases between them. The germline V gene encodes CDR1 SGHNT and CDR2 YENEEA.